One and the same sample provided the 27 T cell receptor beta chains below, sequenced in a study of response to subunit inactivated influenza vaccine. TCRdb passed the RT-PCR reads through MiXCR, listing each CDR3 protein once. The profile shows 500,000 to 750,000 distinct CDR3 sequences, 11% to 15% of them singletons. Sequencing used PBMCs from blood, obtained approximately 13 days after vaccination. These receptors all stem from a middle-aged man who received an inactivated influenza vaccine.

In DNA, the CDR3 is TGTGCCAGCGGCTTAACCATGACAGGGGTCTACGAGCAGTACTTC. It translates to CASGLTMTGVYEQYF. The chain recombines TRBV6-1 with TRBJ2-7; 8 bases are shared with TRBD1. CDR1 and CDR2 from the germline V gene are MNHNS and SASEGT. The CDR3 runs 15 residues. With V trimmed by 8 bases and J by 3 bases, 12 bases remained unmatched.

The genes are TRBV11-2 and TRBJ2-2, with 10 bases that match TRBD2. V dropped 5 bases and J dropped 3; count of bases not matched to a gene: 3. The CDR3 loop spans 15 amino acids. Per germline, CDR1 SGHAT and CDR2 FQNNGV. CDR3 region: CASSPLAGYTGELFF. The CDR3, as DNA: TGTGCCAGCAGCCCACTAGCGGGGTACACCGGGGAGCTGTTTTTT.

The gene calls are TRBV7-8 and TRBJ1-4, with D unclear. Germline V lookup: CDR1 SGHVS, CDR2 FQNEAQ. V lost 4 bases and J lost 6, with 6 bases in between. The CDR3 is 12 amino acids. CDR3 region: CASSSSDEKLFF. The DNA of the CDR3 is TGTGCCAGCAGCTCCTCAGATGAAAAACTGTTTTTT.

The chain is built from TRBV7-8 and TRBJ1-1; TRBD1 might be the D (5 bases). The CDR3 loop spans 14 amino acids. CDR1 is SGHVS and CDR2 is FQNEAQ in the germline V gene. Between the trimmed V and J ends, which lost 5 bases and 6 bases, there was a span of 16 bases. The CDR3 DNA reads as TGTGCCAGCAGCCTAGGAGGAGGGGTTCCTGAAGCTTTCTTT. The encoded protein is CASSLGGGVPEAFF.

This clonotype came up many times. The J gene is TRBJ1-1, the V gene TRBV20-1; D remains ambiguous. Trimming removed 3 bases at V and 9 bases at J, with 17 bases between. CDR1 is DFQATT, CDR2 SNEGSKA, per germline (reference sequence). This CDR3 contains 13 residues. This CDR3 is CSARVPWETQAFF. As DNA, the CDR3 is TGCAGTGCTAGGGTCCCTTGGGAGACACAAGCTTTCTTT.

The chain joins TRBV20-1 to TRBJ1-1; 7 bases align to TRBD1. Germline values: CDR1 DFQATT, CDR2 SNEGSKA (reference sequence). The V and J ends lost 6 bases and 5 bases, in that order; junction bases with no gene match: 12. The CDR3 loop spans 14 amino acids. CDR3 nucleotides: TGCAGTGCGGTGCGGGACAGTCGTGGGACTGAAGCTTTCTTT. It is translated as CSAVRDSRGTEAFF.

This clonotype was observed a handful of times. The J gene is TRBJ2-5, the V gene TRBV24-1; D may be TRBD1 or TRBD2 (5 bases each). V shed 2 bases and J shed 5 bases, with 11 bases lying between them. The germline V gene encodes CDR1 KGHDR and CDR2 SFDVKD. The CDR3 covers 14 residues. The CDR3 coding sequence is TGTGCCACCAGTGATTCTCCGGGGCGGGAGACCCAGTACTTC. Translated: CATSDSPGRETQYF.

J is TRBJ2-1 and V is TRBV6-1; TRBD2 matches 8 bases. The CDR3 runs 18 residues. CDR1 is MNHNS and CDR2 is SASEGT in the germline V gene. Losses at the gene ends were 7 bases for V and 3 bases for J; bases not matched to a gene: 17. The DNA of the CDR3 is TGTGCCAGCACCAAATGGCCCCCCCAGCGGGGGTTCTACAATGAGCAGTTCTTC. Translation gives CASTKWPPQRGFYNEQFF.

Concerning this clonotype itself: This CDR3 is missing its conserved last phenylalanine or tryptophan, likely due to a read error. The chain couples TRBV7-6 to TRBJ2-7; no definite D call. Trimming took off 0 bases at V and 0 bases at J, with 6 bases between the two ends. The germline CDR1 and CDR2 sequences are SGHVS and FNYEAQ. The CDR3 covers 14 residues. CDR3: CASSLAPNSYEQYY. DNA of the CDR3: TGTGCCAGCAGCTTAGCTCCGAACTCCTACGAGCAGTACTAC.

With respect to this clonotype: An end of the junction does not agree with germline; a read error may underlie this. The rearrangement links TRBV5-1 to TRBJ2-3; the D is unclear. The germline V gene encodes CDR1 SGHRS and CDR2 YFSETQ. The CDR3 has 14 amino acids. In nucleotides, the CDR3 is TGCGCCAGCAGCTTGGTTCAGGCCACATATACGCAGTATTTT. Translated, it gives CASSLVQATYTQYF.

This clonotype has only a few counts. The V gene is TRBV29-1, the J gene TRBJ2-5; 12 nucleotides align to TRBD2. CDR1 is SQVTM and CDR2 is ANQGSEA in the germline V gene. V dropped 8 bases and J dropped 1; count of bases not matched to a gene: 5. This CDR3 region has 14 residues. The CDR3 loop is CSTPGLAGQETQYF. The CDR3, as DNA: TGCAGCACCCCGGGACTAGCGGGCCAAGAGACCCAGTACTTC.

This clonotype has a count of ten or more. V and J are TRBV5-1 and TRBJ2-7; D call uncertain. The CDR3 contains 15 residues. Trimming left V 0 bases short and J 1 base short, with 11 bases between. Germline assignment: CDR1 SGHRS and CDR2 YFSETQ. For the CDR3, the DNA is TGCGCCAGCAGCTTGGGGACCTCCCTTTCCTACGAGCAGTACTTC. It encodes CASSLGTSLSYEQYF.

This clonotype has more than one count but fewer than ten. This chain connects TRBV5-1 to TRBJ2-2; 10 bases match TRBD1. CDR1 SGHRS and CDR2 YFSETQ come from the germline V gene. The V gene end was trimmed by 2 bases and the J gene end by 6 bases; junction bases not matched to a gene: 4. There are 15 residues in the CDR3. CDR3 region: CASSFRDRGSGELFF. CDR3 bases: TGCGCCAGCAGCTTCAGGGACAGGGGTTCCGGGGAGCTGTTTTTT. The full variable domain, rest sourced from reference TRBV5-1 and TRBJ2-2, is KAGVTQTPRYLIKTRGQQVTLSCSPISGHRSVSWYQQTPGQGLQFLFEYFSETQRNKGNFPGRFSGRQFSNSRSEMNVSTLELGDSALYLCASSFRDRGSGELFFGEGSRLTVL.

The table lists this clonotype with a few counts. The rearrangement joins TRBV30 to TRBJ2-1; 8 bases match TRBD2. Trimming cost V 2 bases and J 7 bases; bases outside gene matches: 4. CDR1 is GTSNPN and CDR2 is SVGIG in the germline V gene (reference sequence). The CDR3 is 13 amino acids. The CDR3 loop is CAWSPASGNEQFF. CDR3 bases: TGTGCCTGGAGTCCAGCTAGCGGGAATGAGCAGTTCTTC.

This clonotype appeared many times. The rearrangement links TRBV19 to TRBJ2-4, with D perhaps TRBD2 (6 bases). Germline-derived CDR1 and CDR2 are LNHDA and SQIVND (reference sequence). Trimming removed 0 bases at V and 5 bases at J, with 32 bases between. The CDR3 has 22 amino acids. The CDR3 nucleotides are TGTGCCAGTAGTATAGATCTTGACACTCCCCGGGAGTTGAGAAGTTCGGAAAACATTCAGTACTTC. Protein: CASSIDLDTPRELRSSENIQYF.

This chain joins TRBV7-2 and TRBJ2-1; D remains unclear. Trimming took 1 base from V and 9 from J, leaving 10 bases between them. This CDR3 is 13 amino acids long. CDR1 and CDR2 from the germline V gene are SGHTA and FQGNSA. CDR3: CASSLEAQIEQFF. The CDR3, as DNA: TGTGCCAGCAGCTTAGAGGCGCAAATTGAGCAGTTCTTC.

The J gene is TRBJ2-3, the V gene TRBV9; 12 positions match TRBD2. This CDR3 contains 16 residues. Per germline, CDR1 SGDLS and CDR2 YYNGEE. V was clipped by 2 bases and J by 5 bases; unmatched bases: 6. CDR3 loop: CASSVRTSGEKDTQYF. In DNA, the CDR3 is TGTGCCAGCAGCGTCCGGACTAGCGGGGAAAAAGATACGCAGTATTTT.

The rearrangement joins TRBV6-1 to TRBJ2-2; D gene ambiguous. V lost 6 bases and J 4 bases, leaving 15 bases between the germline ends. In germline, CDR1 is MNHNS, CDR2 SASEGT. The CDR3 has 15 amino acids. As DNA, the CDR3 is TGTGCCAGCAGAGGTCCCGGACGTGGCACCGGGGAGCTGTTTTTT. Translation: CASRGPGRGTGELFF.

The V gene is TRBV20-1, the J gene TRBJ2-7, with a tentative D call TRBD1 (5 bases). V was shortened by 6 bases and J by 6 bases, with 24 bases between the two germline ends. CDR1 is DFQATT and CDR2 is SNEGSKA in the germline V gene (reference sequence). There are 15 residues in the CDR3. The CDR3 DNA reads TGCAGTGCCCTAGATGGGGCTGACCTATGGGGCGAGCAGTACTTC. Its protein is CSALDGADLWGEQYF.

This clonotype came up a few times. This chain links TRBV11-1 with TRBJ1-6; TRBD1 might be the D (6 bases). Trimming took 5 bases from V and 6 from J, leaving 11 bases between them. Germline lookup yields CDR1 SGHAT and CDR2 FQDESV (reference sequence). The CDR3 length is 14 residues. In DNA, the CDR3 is TGTGCCAGCAGCGCCCGGACAGTTAATTCACCCCTCCACTTT. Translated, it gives CASSARTVNSPLHF.

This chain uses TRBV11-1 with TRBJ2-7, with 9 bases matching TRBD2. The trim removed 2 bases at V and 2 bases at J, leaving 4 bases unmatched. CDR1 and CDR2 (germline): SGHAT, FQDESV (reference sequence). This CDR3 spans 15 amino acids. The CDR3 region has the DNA TGTGCCAGCAGCTTAAGACTAGCGGCAGCCTACGAGCAGTACTTC. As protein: CASSLRLAAAYEQYF.

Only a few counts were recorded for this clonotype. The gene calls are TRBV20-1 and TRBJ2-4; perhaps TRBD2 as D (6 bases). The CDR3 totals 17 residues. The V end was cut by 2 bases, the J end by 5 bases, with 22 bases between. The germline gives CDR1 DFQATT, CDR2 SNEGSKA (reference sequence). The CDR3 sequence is CSARIKPEGLGENIQYF. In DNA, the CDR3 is TGCAGTGCTAGAATAAAACCGGAGGGGCTCGGGGAAAACATTCAGTACTTC.

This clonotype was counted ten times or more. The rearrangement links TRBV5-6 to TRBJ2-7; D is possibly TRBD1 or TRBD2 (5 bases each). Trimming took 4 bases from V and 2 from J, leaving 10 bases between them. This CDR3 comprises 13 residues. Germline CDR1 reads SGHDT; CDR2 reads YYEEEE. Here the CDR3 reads CASSRDLTYEQYF. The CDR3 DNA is TGTGCCAGCAGCCGGGACCTCACCTACGAGCAGTACTTC.

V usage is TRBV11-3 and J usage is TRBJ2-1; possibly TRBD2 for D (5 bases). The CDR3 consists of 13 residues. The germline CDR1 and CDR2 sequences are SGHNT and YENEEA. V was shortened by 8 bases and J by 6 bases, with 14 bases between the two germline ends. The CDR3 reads CASSGNSPNEQFF. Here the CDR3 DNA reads TGTGCCAGCTCGGGAAATAGCCCCAATGAGCAGTTCTTC. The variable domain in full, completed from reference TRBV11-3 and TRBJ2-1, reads EAGVVQSPRYKIIEKKQPVAFWCNPISGHNTLYWYLQNLGQGPELLIRYENEEAVDDSQLPKDRFSAERLKGVDSTLKIQPAELGDSAVYLCASSGNSPNEQFFGPGTRLTVL.

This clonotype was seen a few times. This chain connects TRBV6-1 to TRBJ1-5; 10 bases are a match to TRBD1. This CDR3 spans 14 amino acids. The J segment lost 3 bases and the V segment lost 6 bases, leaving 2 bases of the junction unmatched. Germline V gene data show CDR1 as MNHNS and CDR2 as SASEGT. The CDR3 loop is CASRTGGINQPQHF. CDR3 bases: TGTGCCAGCAGGACAGGGGGCATCAATCAGCCCCAGCATTTT.

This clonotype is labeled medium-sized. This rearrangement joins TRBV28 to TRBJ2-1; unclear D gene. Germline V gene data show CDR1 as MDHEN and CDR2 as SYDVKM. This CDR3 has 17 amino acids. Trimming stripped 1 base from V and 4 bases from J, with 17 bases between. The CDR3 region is CASSLFLGPKPYNEQFF. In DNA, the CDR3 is TGTGCCAGCAGTTTATTCCTAGGGCCTAAGCCTTACAATGAGCAGTTCTTC.

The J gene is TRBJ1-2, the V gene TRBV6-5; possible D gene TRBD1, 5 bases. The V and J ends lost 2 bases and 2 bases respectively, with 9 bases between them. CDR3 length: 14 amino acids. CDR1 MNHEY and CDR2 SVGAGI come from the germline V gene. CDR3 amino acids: CASSYRRTNYGYTF. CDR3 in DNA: TGTGCCAGCAGTTACCGTCGGACAAACTATGGCTACACCTTC.